The rows below give T cell receptor beta chains drawn from one sample of a study of Ad26.COV2.S vaccination and SARS-CoV-2 variants. Profiling relied on immunoSEQ multiplex PCR, and the TCRdb table lists in-frame clones only, not all of them. The profile shows 97,000 or so clones, around 81% of them singletons. Sequencing was performed on peripheral blood, taken after recovery from COVID-19. The receptors were gathered from a human donor who had recovered from COVID-19. CDR3s include the opening cysteine and the closing phenylalanine or tryptophan. Expanded clones get a size class; other rows say once, few or many, or leave the size out.

CDR3 length: 14; V gene: TRBV7-2; clone size: .; J gene: TRBJ2-5; CDR3 protein: CASSNLAVLETQYF
CDR3 length: 12; V gene: TRBV2; clone size: .; J gene: TRBJ2-2; CDR3 protein: CASSGQVGELFF
CDR3 length: 17; V gene: TRBV6-4; clone size: once; J gene: TRBJ2-7; CDR3 protein: CASNGIGPSSVGYEQYF
CDR3 length: 18; V gene: TRBV27; clone size: once; J gene: TRBJ2-5; CDR3 protein: CASSPSTRGGWPGETQYF
CDR3 length: 16; V gene: TRBV7-9; clone size: once; J gene: TRBJ1-3; CDR3 protein: CASSFNSRSSGNTIYF
CDR3 length: 12; V gene: TRBV7-2; clone size: few; J gene: TRBJ1-6; CDR3 protein: CASSGPAPPLHF
CDR3 length: 15; V gene: TRBV6-2/TRBV6-3; clone size: .; J gene: TRBJ2-1; CDR3 protein: CASSYSPPGTTEQFF
CDR3 length: 14; V gene: TRBV23-1; clone size: .; J gene: TRBJ2-6; CDR3 protein: CASSRSFGANVLTF
CDR3 length: 16; V gene: TRBV5-1; clone size: .; J gene: TRBJ1-2; CDR3 protein: CASSLVSSGTGSGYTF
CDR3 length: 14; V gene: TRBV28; clone size: .; J gene: TRBJ1-1; CDR3 protein: CASSPDREDTEAFF
CDR3 length: 14; V gene: TRBV27; clone size: .; J gene: TRBJ1-5; CDR3 protein: CASSRDFSNQPQHF
CDR3 length: 19; V gene: TRBV7-3; clone size: .; J gene: TRBJ1-2; CDR3 protein: CASSLMGGFGPGATYGYTF